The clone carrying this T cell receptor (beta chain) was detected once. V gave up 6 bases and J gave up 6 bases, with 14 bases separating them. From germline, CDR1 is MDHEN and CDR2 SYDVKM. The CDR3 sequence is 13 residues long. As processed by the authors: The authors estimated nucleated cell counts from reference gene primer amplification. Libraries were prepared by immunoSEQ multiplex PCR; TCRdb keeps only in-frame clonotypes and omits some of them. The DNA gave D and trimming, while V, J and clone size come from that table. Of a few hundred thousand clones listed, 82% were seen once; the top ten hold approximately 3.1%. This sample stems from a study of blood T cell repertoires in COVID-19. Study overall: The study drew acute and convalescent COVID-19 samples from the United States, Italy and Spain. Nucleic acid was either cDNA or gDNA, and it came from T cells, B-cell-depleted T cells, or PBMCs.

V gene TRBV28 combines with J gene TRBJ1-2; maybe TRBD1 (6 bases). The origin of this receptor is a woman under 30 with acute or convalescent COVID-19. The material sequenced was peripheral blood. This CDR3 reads CASSPSGVHGYTF. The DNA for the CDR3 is TGTGCCAGCAGCCCCTCAGGGGTACATGGCTACACCTTC.